The entry below describes one T cell receptor beta chain. This sample is part of a study of T cell responses to AZD1222 COVID-19 vaccine. The data were produced by immunoSEQ multiplex PCR, yet TCRdb's version contains in-frame clones alone and is incomplete. The sample lists around 190,000 clones, around 94% seen once, with approximately 1.5% in the top ten. The TCR was taken from an adult in good health. The sequencing used peripheral blood, collected on day 0 of AZD1222 vaccination.

CDR3 DNA sequence: TGTGCCAGCAGCCCCCAAGCGGGGTTAGAGACCCAGTACTTC. Protein sequence: CASSPQAGLETQYF. This chain uses TRBV11-2 with TRBJ2-5, with 7 bases that match TRBD2. With V trimmed by 5 bases and J by 4 bases, 7 bases remained unmatched. Germline CDR1 reads SGHAT; CDR2 reads FQNNGV. The CDR3 totals 14 residues.